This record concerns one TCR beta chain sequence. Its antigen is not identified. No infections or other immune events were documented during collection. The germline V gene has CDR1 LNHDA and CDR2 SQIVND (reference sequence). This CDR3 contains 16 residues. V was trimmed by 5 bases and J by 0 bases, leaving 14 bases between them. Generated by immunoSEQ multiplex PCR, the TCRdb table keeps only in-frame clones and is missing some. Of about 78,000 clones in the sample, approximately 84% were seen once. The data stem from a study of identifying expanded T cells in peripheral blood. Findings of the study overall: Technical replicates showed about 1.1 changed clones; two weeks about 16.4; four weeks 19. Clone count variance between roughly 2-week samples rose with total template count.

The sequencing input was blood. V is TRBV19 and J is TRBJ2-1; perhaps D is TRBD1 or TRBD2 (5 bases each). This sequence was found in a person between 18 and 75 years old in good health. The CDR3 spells CASSAYGTHSYNEQFF. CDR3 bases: TGTGCCAGTAGTGCTTACGGGACGCACTCCTACAATGAGCAGTTCTTC.